The table lists the clone carrying this TCR beta chain with many counts. The time point was: after trial treatment. Treatment noted: LDRT plus nivolumab, ipilimumab, low-dose cyclophosphamide and aspirin (RACIN trial). Nivolumab, ipilimumab, aspirin, low-dose cyclophosphamide and low-dose radiotherapy were all administered to the donors. TRAV and TRBV primers primed cDNA for both TCRalpha and TCRbeta. Amplification of TCRs used a constant-region primer and V-primer adapter for about 19 PCR cycles. TCRdb ran MiXCR on the reads and lists one entry per CDR3 protein. The sample records under 110,000 distinct CDR3 sequences, around 21% being singletons. The sample comes from a study of low-dose radiotherapy and immunotherapy resistance in tumors. Study as a whole: Patients were given intravenous nivolumab 240 mg every two weeks plus ipilimumab 1 mg/kg every six weeks.

The CDR3 contains 18 residues. V trimming: 2 bases; J trimming: 0 bases; junction bases outside the gene matches: 7. Germline V gene data show CDR1 as SGHDT and CDR2 as YYEEEE. The TCR sequence derives from a male donor with prostate cancer. The chain carries TRBV5-6 and TRBJ2-3; 12 bases line up with TRBD2. Source: PBMCs, taken after low-dose radiotherapy plus immunotherapy. The DNA of the CDR3 is TGTGCCAGCAGCTTCCTAGCGGGGGGGCCCAGAAGCACAGATACGCAGTATTTT. This codes for CASSFLAGGPRSTDTQYF.